This TCR beta chain was sequenced in a study of blood T cells in healthy people across ages. Notes on the study in general: A greater number of naive CD4+ cells and higher diversity distinguished long-lived donors from aged donors. Across the age range, TCR beta diversity per million T cells fell in a roughly linear way.

The sample holds a few counts of this clonotype. The antigen is unknown. Trimming removed 6 bases from V and 4 bases from J, with 16 bases in between. Per germline, CDR1 DFQATT and CDR2 SNEGSKA (reference sequence). The CDR3 is made up of 14 amino acids. Alongside a J-beta primer mix, a sample-barcoded 5' primer served in a second PCR lasting roughly 7 to 11 cycles. One entry per CDR3 protein results from TCRdb running MiXCR on the 5' RACE reads. The profile shows about 720,000 distinct CDR3 sequences, approximately 22% of them singletons. This receptor was obtained from a man between 65 and 85 years old in good health. The rearrangement uses TRBV20-1 and TRBJ2-1, with a weak D call TRBD2 (6 bases). The sample consisted of blood. The CDR3 protein is CSAGGLRGYNEQFF. Here the CDR3 DNA reads TGCAGTGCCGGGGGTTTGCGAGGTTACAATGAGCAGTTCTTC.